This T cell receptor (beta chain) originates from a study of blood T cell repertoires in COVID-19. Here immunoSEQ multiplex PCR was the method, and the copy in TCRdb shows in-frame clones only, minus some. The repertoire holds roughly 59,000 clones, with roughly 80% as singletons. CDR1 and CDR2 from the germline V gene are LGHNA and YSLEER. The CDR3 runs to 17 residues. Trimming cost V 0 bases and J 0 bases, with 12 bases left between them. The gene calls are TRBV4-3 and TRBJ2-1; a possible D gene is TRBD2 (5 bases). The receptor comes from a human donor in a cohort sampled during active COVID-19. The sequencing sample was made of peripheral blood. The CDR3 here is CASSQDAPGSSYNEQFF. The CDR3 DNA reads TGCGCCAGCAGCCAAGACGCGCCGGGGAGCTCCTACAATGAGCAGTTCTTC.